This T cell receptor beta chain was obtained from a study of cytomegalovirus exposure and HLA in healthy donors. The study's findings and limits: Reports described diagnosis of cytomegalovirus status by the classifier as highly specific and sensitive. According to the study, 160 or so TCR beta chains were cytomegalovirus-associated.

Libraries were prepared by immunoSEQ multiplex PCR; TCRdb keeps only in-frame clonotypes and omits some of them. The table includes under 200,000 clones, 86% detected once. A note on this clone: Antigen specificity is unknown.

V lost 2 bases, J lost 8 bases, and 15 bases lay in between. Germline CDR1 is MGHRA and CDR2 is YSYEKL. The CDR3 sequence is 14 residues long. The TCR sequence derives from a young woman in good health and CMV-seronegative. Sequencing used PBMCs. The chain uses TRBV4-1 and TRBJ1-2, with D unresolved. Here the CDR3 reads CASSQPTVTRGYTF. The CDR3 DNA sequence: TGCGCCAGCAGCCAACCGACGGTTACCAGGGGCTACACCTTC.